This T cell receptor beta chain comes out of a study of T cell responses to AZD1222 COVID-19 vaccine. Study-level results: Spike-wide vaccine-associated CD4 TCRs dominated at 160-218 and 743-854. Scientists sampled the repertoires only once the peak T cell response had passed.

Using immunoSEQ multiplex PCR, the repertoire was profiled, and TCRdb retains in-frame clones only, with some absent. This table has 100,000 or so clones, about 88% appearing once. In regard to this clone: As yet, its antigen is unknown.

The CDR3 is 16 residues long. The V gene's germline CDR1 is SGHDT and CDR2 YYEEEE. The trim removed 2 bases at V and 5 bases at J, leaving 12 bases unmatched. This sequence joins TRBV5-6 and TRBJ2-5; TRBD2 aligns across 7 bases. This specimen was peripheral blood, taken on day 0 of AZD1222 vaccination. The source is an adult in good health. The CDR3 reads CASSLMAGEGGETQYF. For the CDR3, the DNA is TGTGCCAGCAGCTTAATGGCGGGGGAAGGAGGGGAGACCCAGTACTTC.